This record concerns one T cell receptor (beta chain) sequence. This entry comes from a study of monozygotic twins with inflammatory bowel disease. Following a re-call of the 5' RACE reads, TCRdb has one entry per CDR3 protein and lacks DNA. The sample's table shows approximately 330,000 distinct CDR3 sequences. This CDR3 has 16 residues. The J gene is TRBJ1-5, the V gene TRBV12-3 or TRBV12-4; TCRdb picks TRBD1, but there is no DNA to check that call. The clonotype originates from a human donor with ulcerative colitis or Crohn's disease, or a healthy co-twin of an affected twin (not recorded which). The sample taken for sequencing was blood. The CDR3 reads CASRRRQGEGNQPQHF.